Listed here is a single T cell receptor beta chain. Participants were aged roughly 18 to 90 years, lived in 20 to 30 US areas, and enrolled virtually. Participants' reported clinical history set cohort assignment. Cohort 3 donors were reported recovered after two negative PCRs, clearance, or symptom resolution. The data were taken from a study of blood T cell repertoires in COVID-19. As for the study in general: Both acute and convalescent COVID-19 samples were obtained from the United States, Italy and Spain.

TCRdb's copy holds only in-frame clones and misses some; the assay was immunoSEQ multiplex PCR. The sample has 150,000 to 250,000 clones, about four fifths seen once. The CDR3 sequence is 15 residues long. V was shortened by 4 bases and J by 5 bases, with 20 bases between the two germline ends. In germline, CDR1 is DFQATT, CDR2 SNEGSKA (reference sequence). This TCR derives from a man aged 40-55 years who had recovered from COVID-19. The source material was PBMCs or T cells enriched from blood (not recorded which). This sequence joins TRBV20-1 and TRBJ1-1; D is undetermined. The CDR3 loop is CSANEPQRVRTEAFF. In DNA form, the CDR3 reads TGCAGTGCTAATGAGCCTCAGAGGGTTCGGACTGAAGCTTTCTTT.